The clone carrying this T cell receptor (beta chain) was detected a few times. The antigen remains undetermined. This entry is derived from a study of beta chain features in type 1 diabetes. Findings and caveats of the study: Shorter TCRB CDR3s, moderately but significantly so, marked every one of the four CD4+ subsets in Type 1 diabetes patients.

This CDR3 has 14 amino acids. CDR1 and CDR2 from the germline V gene are MNHNY and SVGAGI (reference sequence). V was pared by 6 bases and J by 6 bases, with 17 bases between. Every bit of the isolated RNA underwent reverse transcription, so sequencing read expressed TCRB transcripts. Assay: immunoSEQ multiplex PCR; the TCRdb copy retains only in-frame clones and omits some. The sample has roughly 700,000 clones; roughly 13% are singletons. Central memory, naive, regulatory and stem cell-like memory CD4+ cells were sorted by CD45RO/CCR7/CD25/CD127/CD95/CD27. The receptor was derived from a man between 18 and 35 years old with type 1 diabetes. Sequencing was done on a sample of naive CD4+ T cells from blood. This chain joins TRBV6-6 and TRBJ1-2, with D tentatively TRBD1 (5 bases). The CDR3: CASSSLSGGDGYTF. The DNA for the CDR3 is TGTGCCAGCAGCTCCCTATCGGGGGGAGATGGCTACACCTTC.